A single sample gave rise to the 2 T cell receptor beta chains below, sequenced in a study of blood T cell repertoires in COVID-19. TCRdb's copy holds only in-frame clones and misses some; the assay was immunoSEQ multiplex PCR. The sample contains about 69,000 clones, roughly 85% of which appear only once. What was sequenced was peripheral blood. Every receptor here comes from a woman aged 80 or over with acute or convalescent COVID-19.

This chain joins TRBV5-1 and TRBJ2-3; TRBD2 agrees at 9 bases. V trimming: 1 base; J trimming: 5 bases; junction bases outside the gene matches: 17. CDR3 length equals 19 residues. Per germline, CDR1 SGHRS and CDR2 YFSETQ. The CDR3 sequence: CASSLNFPFAGGLKDTQYF. The CDR3 nucleotides are TGCGCCAGCAGCTTGAATTTTCCCTTCGCGGGGGGGCTTAAAGATACGCAGTATTTT.

This sequence joins TRBV5-4 and TRBJ2-3; 8 positions agree with TRBD2. Germline V lookup: CDR1 SGHNT, CDR2 YYREEE (reference sequence). The CDR3 spans 14 residues. V lost 3 bases and J lost 1; bases outside the gene matches: 1. In DNA, the CDR3 is TGTGCCAGCAGCTCGGGACTAGGCACAGATACGCAGTATTTT. Protein product: CASSSGLGTDTQYF.